These T cell receptor beta chains were read from a single sample in a study of CD8+ T cells in alopecia areata. The protocol was immunoSEQ multiplex PCR, while the TCRdb copy is restricted to in-frame clones and leaves out a portion. The sample yields around 120,000 clones, 58% seen once. The sequences come from CD8+ T cells sorted from blood, collected at week 4, from a patient treated with tofacitinib. The receptors were gathered from a human donor with alopecia areata. Both conserved end residues are part of each CDR3. The order of the fields is CDR3 protein, CDR3 DNA, J gene, V gene, D gene, clone size. The D gene is left open where the match is weak. Only part of the rows carry a size: once, few, many, or a class if the clone is expanded.

CATFPGSPLYGYTF | TGCGCCACATTTCCCGGGAGTCCCCTCTATGGCTACACCTTC | TRBJ1-2 | TRBV23-1 | - | few
CAWSGPAGTEAFF | TGTGCCTGGAGTGGGCCCGCGGGCACTGAAGCTTTCTTT | TRBJ1-1 | TRBV30 | - | -
CAWSRNGPNEQFF | TGTGCCTGGAGTCGTAATGGACCCAATGAGCAGTTCTTC | TRBJ2-1 | TRBV30 | - | -
CSVEGTSTDTQYF | TGCAGCGTTGAAGGGACAAGCACAGATACGCAGTATTTT | TRBJ2-3 | TRBV29-1 | - | few
CASTGRPPETQYF | TGTGCCAGCACGGGGCGGCCCCCTGAGACCCAGTACTTC | TRBJ2-5 | TRBV2 | - | few
CAWSPDDRGGYTF | TGTGCCTGGAGTCCAGATGACAGGGGTGGCTACACCTTC | TRBJ1-2 | TRBV30 | TRBD1 | -
CASSLEASYEQYF | TGCGCCAGCAGCTTGGAAGCCTCCTACGAGCAGTACTTC | TRBJ2-7 | TRBV5-1 | - | -
CASSFKWETQYF | TGCGCCAGCAGCTTCAAATGGGAGACCCAGTACTTC | TRBJ2-5 | TRBV5-1 | - | few
CASNSRDGGDYNEQFF | TGTGCCAGCAACTCAAGAGATGGGGGGGATTACAATGAGCAGTTCTTC | TRBJ2-1 | TRBV28 | TRBD2 | -
CASSRGQGMNTEAFF | TGTGCCAGCAGCCGCGGACAGGGAATGAACACTGAAGCTTTCTTT | TRBJ1-1 | TRBV7-9 | TRBD1 | -
CASSLSRQVLSYEQYF | TGTGCCAGCAGTTTATCGCGACAGGTCCTGTCCTACGAGCAGTACTTC | TRBJ2-7 | TRBV28 | - | -
CASSDSGGNQPQHF | TGTGCCAGCAGTGACTCGGGTGGCAATCAGCCCCAGCATTTT | TRBJ1-5 | TRBV6-4 | - | -
CASSLTGTEAFF | TGTGCCAGCAGCTTAACGGGTACTGAAGCTTTCTTT | TRBJ1-1 | TRBV7-9 | - | -
CAWLRDYGYTF | TGTGCCTGGCTCCGGGACTATGGCTACACCTTC | TRBJ1-2 | TRBV30 | - | -